What follows describes a single TCR beta chain. The entry originates in a study of blood T cell repertoires in COVID-19. Trimming stripped 2 bases from V and 5 bases from J, with 3 bases between. The CDR3 spans 11 residues. Germline CDR1 reads LGHNT; CDR2 reads FRNRAP. Profiled with immunoSEQ multiplex PCR; TCRdb holds only in-frame clones, not every one. The data show a few hundred thousand clones, 80% to 90% seen once. This chain uses TRBV12-5 with TRBJ2-5; D is unresolved. The source material was peripheral blood. This clonotype was obtained from a woman of 80 years or more with acute or convalescent COVID-19. For the CDR3, the DNA is TGTGCTAGTGGTTTGTATGAGACCCAGTACTTC. Amino acids: CASGLYETQYF.